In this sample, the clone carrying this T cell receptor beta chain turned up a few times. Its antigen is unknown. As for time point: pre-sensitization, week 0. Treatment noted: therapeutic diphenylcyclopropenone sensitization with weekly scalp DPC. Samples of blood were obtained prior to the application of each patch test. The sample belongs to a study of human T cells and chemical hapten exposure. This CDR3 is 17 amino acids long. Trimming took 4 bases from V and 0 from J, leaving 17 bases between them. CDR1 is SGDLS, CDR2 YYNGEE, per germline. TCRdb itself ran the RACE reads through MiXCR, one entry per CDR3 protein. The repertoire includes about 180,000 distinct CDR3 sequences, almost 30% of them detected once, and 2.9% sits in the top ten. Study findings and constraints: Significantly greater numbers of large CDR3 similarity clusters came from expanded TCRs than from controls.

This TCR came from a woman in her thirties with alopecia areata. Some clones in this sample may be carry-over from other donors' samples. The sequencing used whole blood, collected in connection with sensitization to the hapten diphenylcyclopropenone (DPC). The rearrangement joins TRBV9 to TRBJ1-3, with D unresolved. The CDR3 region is CASSPRLPGLSGNTIYF. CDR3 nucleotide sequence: TGTGCCAGCAGCCCCCGCCTTCCAGGACTCTCTGGAAACACCATATATTTT.